These 18 T cell receptor beta chains were sequenced from one sample in a study of naive and memory T cell subsets. Study-wide results and limits: Especially in CD8 cells, naive repertoires contained a few larger clonotypes, possibly CD45RA-re-expressing memory cells.

Their antigens remain unidentified. Both TRBC1 and TRBC2 were covered by a beta constant-region primer of two equimolar oligonucleotides. The ligated cDNA underwent four PCR rounds using SP2 and nested alpha and beta constant-region primers. TCRdb independently ran MiXCR on the UMI-ligation and nested PCR reads; one entry per CDR3 protein. Here the sample spans approximately 100,000 distinct CDR3 sequences, 14% being singletons. Sequenced sample: naive CD8+ T cells from blood. These receptors were obtained from a human donor in good health.

This clonotype was counted many times. V gene TRBV6-6 combines with J gene TRBJ2-1, with 7 positions matching TRBD1. The CDR3 is made up of 12 amino acids. With 5 bases clipped from V and 11 bases from J, the junction kept 6 bases outside the gene matches. Germline CDR1 and CDR2: MNHNY and SVGAGI (reference sequence). CDR3 protein: CASSTTGSKQFF. As DNA, the CDR3 is TGTGCCAGCAGTACGACAGGGAGTAAGCAGTTCTTC.

CDR3 sequence: CASSSQGSDTIYF. CDR3 bases: TGTGCCAGCAGCTCACAGGGCTCGGACACCATATATTTT. The chain couples TRBV7-8 to TRBJ1-3; maybe TRBD1 (6 bases). Germline V gene lookup returns CDR1 SGHVS and CDR2 FQNEAQ. This CDR3 comprises 13 residues. Trimming removed 4 bases from V and 8 bases from J, with 12 bases in between.

This clonotype was found a few times. V usage is TRBV9 and J usage is TRBJ2-7; TRBD1 is a possible D gene (5 bases). This CDR3 comprises 13 residues. CDR1 is SGDLS and CDR2 is YYNGEE in the germline V gene. The V and J ends lost 3 bases and 5 bases respectively, with 12 bases between them. The DNA for the CDR3 is TGTGCCAGCAGCGACGGACAATTTGACGAGCAGTACTTC. Translation: CASSDGQFDEQYF.

The V call is TRBV7-2, the J call TRBJ2-1; 7 bases are shared with TRBD2. J was trimmed by 5 bases and V by 1 base; bases with no gene match: 2. This CDR3 comprises 14 residues. In germline, CDR1 is SGHTA, CDR2 FQGNSA. The CDR3 sequence is CASSLEAGHNEQFF. The CDR3 DNA follows: TGTGCCAGCAGCTTAGAAGCGGGACACAATGAGCAGTTCTTC.

The V call is TRBV27, the J call TRBJ1-6; a possible D gene is TRBD1 (5 bases). The CDR3 has 14 residues. The V end was cut by 2 bases, the J end by 9 bases, with 11 bases between. Germline CDR1 is MNHEY and CDR2 is SMNVEV (reference sequence). The CDR3 region is CASSLGVGGSPLHF. The CDR3 bases are TGTGCCAGCAGTTTAGGGGTTGGGGGTTCACCCCTCCACTTT.

This clonotype appeared a few times. V is TRBV27 and J is TRBJ1-3; D unresolved. The ends were cut back, 8 bases at V and 6 bases at J, with 8 bases in the middle. Germline V gene sequence: CDR1 MNHEY, CDR2 SMNVEV (reference sequence). CDR3 length: 11 amino acids. The CDR3 DNA reads as TGTGCCAGCCGGCAGGAAAACACCATATATTTT. Translated: CASRQENTIYF.

The CDR3 region is CSATKTSGGYEQYF. The CDR3 nucleotides read TGCAGTGCAACAAAGACTAGCGGGGGCTACGAGCAGTACTTC. V is TRBV20-1 and J is TRBJ2-7; 12 bases map to TRBD2. Germline V gives CDR1 DFQATT, CDR2 SNEGSKA (reference sequence). CDR3 size: 14 residues. J was trimmed by 3 bases and V by 6 bases; bases with no gene match: 6.

The chain recombines TRBV6-6 with TRBJ2-3; possible D gene TRBD2, 5 bases. Trimming took 5 bases from V and 0 from J, leaving 18 bases between them. CDR1 and CDR2 (germline): MNHNY, SVGAGI (reference sequence). This CDR3 is 17 amino acids long. CDR3 region: CASSPPTGRASTDTQYF. CDR3 nucleotides: TGTGCCAGCAGTCCCCCGACTGGGCGGGCGAGCACAGATACGCAGTATTTT.

This clonotype was found many times. V is TRBV19 and J is TRBJ1-5, with a tentative D call TRBD1 (5 bases). Trimming pared 4 bases from V and 0 bases from J, leaving 10 bases between. The CDR3 has 15 residues. Germline V gene data show CDR1 as LNHDA and CDR2 as SQIVND (reference sequence). CDR3 coding DNA: TGTGCCAGTAGTAGCAGGGCGTATAGCAATCAGCCCCAGCATTTT. This codes for CASSSRAYSNQPQHF.

This clonotype was seen many times. V gene TRBV7-9 combines with J gene TRBJ1-1; TRBD1 might be the D (5 bases). Trimming cost V 5 bases and J 1 base, with 11 bases left between them. The CDR3 sequence is 14 residues long. Germline V CDR1 and CDR2: SEHNR, FQNEAQ (reference sequence). As DNA, the CDR3 is TGTGCCAGCAGCCCCACTGACAGGAACACTGAAGCTTTCTTT. Its translation: CASSPTDRNTEAFF.

This chain connects TRBV28 to TRBJ1-4; TRBD1 aligns across 7 bases. With V trimmed by 3 bases and J by 0 bases, 7 bases remained unmatched. The CDR3 runs 17 residues. Germline CDR1 reads MDHEN; CDR2 reads SYDVKM. The CDR3 DNA is TGTGCCAGCAGTTTTCCTCTTGGGACAGCAACTAATGAAAAACTGTTTTTT. Translated, it gives CASSFPLGTATNEKLFF.

The chain combines TRBV27 with TRBJ2-1; possibly TRBD1 for D (6 bases). In germline, CDR1 is MNHEY, CDR2 SMNVEV (reference sequence). The CDR3 runs to 15 residues. V dropped 5 bases and J dropped 2 bases, with 13 bases sitting between them. For the CDR3, the DNA is TGTGCCAGCAGTCCCGACAGGATAACCTACAATGAGCAGTTCTTC. Its protein product is CASSPDRITYNEQFF.

The chain links TRBV29-1 to TRBJ2-5; possibly TRBD1 or TRBD2 for D (5 bases each). The germline V and J ends were trimmed by 4 bases and 7 bases, with 16 bases remaining between them. Per germline, CDR1 SQVTM and CDR2 ANQGSEA. This CDR3 has 13 residues. The CDR3 region is CSVVGERSGTQYF. Written as DNA, the CDR3 is TGCAGCGTTGTAGGGGAGAGGTCAGGGACCCAGTACTTC.

This clonotype was detected many times. This chain links TRBV7-8 with TRBJ2-7; D possibly corresponds to TRBD2 (5 bases). CDR3 size: 13 residues. The germline CDR1 and CDR2 sequences are SGHVS and FQNEAQ. Trimming stripped 6 bases from V and 3 bases from J, with 12 bases between. CDR3: CASRPGDFYEQYF. In DNA, the CDR3 is TGTGCCAGCAGGCCCGGGGATTTCTACGAGCAGTACTTC. Full variable domain (rest looked up from reference TRBV7-8 and TRBJ2-7): GAGVSQSPRYKVAKRGQDVALRCDPISGHVSLFWYQQALGQGPEFLTYFQNEAQLDKSGLPSDRFFAERPEGSVSTLKIQRTQQEDSAVYLCASRPGDFYEQYFGPGTRLTVT.

The chain carries TRBV23-1 and TRBJ2-3; 11 bases are shared with TRBD1. TRBV23-1 is an ORF for which the function is uncertain. This CDR3 is 21 amino acids long. The V gene end was trimmed by 6 bases and the J gene end by 4 bases; junction bases not matched to a gene: 24. Written as DNA, the CDR3 is TGCGCCAGCAGCTACACCCCCAAGGACAGGGGGCGCCAGGGCAGATCAGATACGCAGTATTTT. Its protein product is CASSYTPKDRGRQGRSDTQYF.

The chain is built from TRBV19 and TRBJ1-1, with D unclear. This CDR3 spans 11 amino acids. Trimming removed 7 bases from V and 11 bases from J, with 14 bases in between. The germline V gene encodes CDR1 LNHDA and CDR2 SQIVND (reference sequence). The CDR3: CASTIGSRAFF. CDR3 in DNA: TGTGCCAGTACCATAGGGAGTAGGGCTTTCTTT. Looking up the rest from reference TRBV19 and TRBJ1-1 gives the full variable domain: DGGITQSPKYLFRKEGQNVTLSCEQNLNHDAMYWYRQDPGQGLRLIYYSQIVNDFQKGDIAEGYSVSREKKESFPLTVTSAQKNPTAFYLCASTIGSRAFFGQGTRLTVV.

This clonotype occurred a few times. This chain joins TRBV12-3 or TRBV12-4 and TRBJ2-3; 7 nucleotides line up with TRBD2. The CDR3 extends over 16 amino acids. The ends lost 7 bases at V and 1 base at J; junction bases unmatched: 11. The CDR3 sequence: CASTPLTSAGTDTQYF. In DNA, the CDR3 is TGTGCCAGCACCCCTTTAACTAGCGCCGGCACAGATACGCAGTATTTT.

The table lists this clonotype with a few counts. V gene TRBV27 combines with J gene TRBJ2-3; a weak D match, TRBD2 (6 bases). CDR3 length: 17 amino acids. V was shortened by 3 bases and J by 4 bases, with 20 bases between the two germline ends. From germline, CDR1 is MNHEY and CDR2 SMNVEV (reference sequence). Written as DNA, the CDR3 is TGTGCCAGCAGTTTGGTCCCGGAGGGACCTTGGGCAGATACGCAGTATTTT. Translation gives CASSLVPEGPWADTQYF.